A selection of T cell receptor beta chains follows, all from one sample in a study of cytomegalovirus exposure and HLA in healthy donors. The repertoire was sequenced with immunoSEQ multiplex PCR; TCRdb's copy has only in-frame clones and lacks some. The sample yields fewer than 120,000 clones, 60% to 85% seen once. Material: PBMCs. These receptors were taken from a woman in her twenties or thirties in good health and CMV-seronegative. Both conserved end residues are part of each CDR3. The D gene is left open where the match is weak. Size tells how often a clone was seen (once, few, many) or the class of an expanded clone, and some rows leave it out.

>-|TRBD2|TRBJ2-3|TRBV10-3
CAISESLASGDTDTQYF
TGTGCCATCAGTGAGTCGCTGGCTAGCGGGGACACAGATACGCAGTATTTT
>-|TRBD1|TRBJ1-6|TRBV5-1
CASSLTGGPNSPLHF
TGCGCCAGCAGCTTAACAGGGGGCCCGAATTCACCCCTCCACTTT
>-|-|TRBJ2-7|TRBV4-3
CASSQEASSSYEQYF
TGCGCCAGCAGCCAAGAGGCTAGCAGTTCCTACGAGCAGTACTTC
>-|-|TRBJ1-2|TRBV27
CASRSKGANYGYTF
TGTGCCAGCAGGTCGAAGGGGGCTAACTATGGCTACACCTTC
>-|TRBD2|TRBJ2-7|TRBV4-1
CASSQTSGAPGEQYF
TGCGCCAGCAGCCAGACTAGCGGGGCTCCGGGGGAGCAGTACTTC
>-|-|TRBJ2-1|TRBV7-2
CASSSPTYYNEQFF
TGTGCCAGCAGCTCCCCAACTTACTACAATGAGCAGTTCTTC
>-|-|TRBJ1-5|TRBV21-1
CASLGQGNSNQPQHF
TGTGCCAGCTTGGGACAGGGTAATAGCAATCAGCCCCAGCATTTT
>once|-|TRBJ1-6|TRBV7-9
CASSLGGTEGSPLHF
TGTGCCAGCAGCTTAGGGGGAACGGAGGGTTCACCCCTCCACTTT
>-|-|TRBJ2-7|TRBV7-2
CASSLGWRYEQYF
TGTGCCAGCAGCTTAGGCTGGCGGTACGAGCAGTACTTC
>-|-|TRBJ1-4|TRBV18
CASSPAAGGRGEKLFF
TGTGCCAGCTCACCCGCCGCGGGGGGACGGGGTGAAAAACTGTTTTTT
>once|TRBD2|TRBJ2-1|TRBV6-5
CASTGSGGRPEQFF
TGTGCCAGCACCGGTAGTGGCGGGAGGCCTGAGCAGTTCTTC
>-|TRBD1|TRBJ2-5|TRBV25-1
CASSEYGQGAQETQYF
TGTGCCAGCAGTGAGTACGGACAGGGGGCTCAAGAGACCCAGTACTTC
>once|TRBD1|TRBJ1-2|TRBV2
CASRDRGQHGYTF
TGTGCCAGCAGGGACAGGGGGCAGCATGGCTACACCTTC
>-|-|TRBJ2-2|TRBV25-1
CASSVWGGDDTGELFF
TGTGCCAGCAGTGTGTGGGGGGGCGATGACACCGGGGAGCTGTTTTTT
>few|-|TRBJ2-7|TRBV7-5
CARSLGETSGRAYEQYF
TGTGCCAGAAGCTTAGGCGAGACTAGCGGGAGGGCCTACGAGCAGTACTTC
>few|-|TRBJ1-4|TRBV7-9
CASSRSIGNPNEKLFF
TGTGCCAGCAGCCGTAGCATCGGAAATCCTAATGAAAAACTGTTTTTT
>-|TRBD1|TRBJ1-1|TRBV4-2
CASSHGGTGGKDTEAFF
TGTGCCAGCAGCCACGGCGGGACAGGGGGCAAGGACACTGAAGCTTTCTTT
>-|-|TRBJ2-2|TRBV30
CAWRKYITGPGTGELFF
TGTGCCTGGAGGAAATACATTACAGGGCCGGGCACCGGGGAGCTGTTTTTT
>-|TRBD2|TRBJ2-5|TRBV29-1
CSVASLAGGQETQYF
TGCAGCGTTGCCAGCCTAGCGGGGGGTCAAGAGACCCAGTACTTC
>-|-|TRBJ1-1|TRBV19
CASSILNTEAFF
TGTGCCAGTAGTATTCTAAACACTGAAGCTTTCTTT
>-|-|TRBJ2-7|TRBV7-3
CASSIDGVSYEQYF
TGTGCCAGCAGCATCGACGGAGTAAGCTACGAGCAGTACTTC
>-|-|TRBJ1-1|TRBV11-3
CASSLSGETRMNTEAFF
TGTGCCAGCAGCCTCTCGGGGGAGACTAGGATGAACACTGAAGCTTTCTTT
>once|TRBD2|TRBJ2-5|TRBV2
CASSEAGTSGVTQYF
TGTGCCAGCAGTGAAGCCGGGACTAGCGGTGTGACCCAGTACTTC
>-|-|TRBJ2-1|TRBV5-1
CASSLGGGADNEQFF
TGCGCCAGCAGCTTGGGGGGTGGGGCAGACAATGAGCAGTTCTTC
>-|-|TRBJ2-3|TRBV30
CAWSFTDTQYF
TGTGCCTGGAGCTTCACAGATACGCAGTATTTT
>-|-|TRBJ2-2|TRBV4-3
CASSHPAGSGELFF
TGCGCCAGCAGCCACCCGGCGGGGTCCGGGGAGCTGTTTTTT
>-|-|TRBJ1-1|TRBV28
CASSLAGSWDTEAFF
TGTGCCAGCAGTTTAGCAGGATCTTGGGACACTGAAGCTTTCTTT
>few|-|TRBJ2-1|TRBV7-8
CASSSSPGNEQFF
TGTGCCAGCAGCTCGTCTCCCGGCAATGAGCAGTTCTTC
>-|-|TRBJ1-1|TRBV30
CAWNLRNTEAFF
TGTGCCTGGAATCTAAGAAACACTGAAGCTTTCTTT